The next 20 T cell receptor beta chains were all read from a single sample in a study of blood T cell repertoires in COVID-19. Clones were sequenced by immunoSEQ multiplex PCR, and TCRdb holds only the in-frame ones, with some missing. The repertoire holds fewer than 250,000 clones, approximately 90% seen once, with about 2.5% in the top ten. The sequenced sample was PBMCs or T cells enriched from blood (not recorded which). Receptors originate from a woman aged 25 to 39 with acute COVID-19.

This chain joins TRBV5-1 and TRBJ1-4; weak D call: TRBD1 (5 bases). The ends were cut back, 4 bases at V and 5 bases at J, with 15 bases in the middle. Germline V gives CDR1 SGHRS, CDR2 YFSETQ. The CDR3 extends over 15 amino acids. The CDR3 spells CASSPRFRGNEKLFF. CDR3 DNA sequence: TGCGCCAGCAGCCCTCGGTTCCGGGGGAATGAAAAACTGTTTTTT.

This chain links TRBV11-3 with TRBJ2-3, with a possible D match to TRBD2 (6 bases). The CDR3 loop spans 15 amino acids. The germline CDR1 and CDR2 sequences are SGHNT and YENEEA. Deletions cut 5 bases from V and 1 base from J, with 13 bases between. The CDR3 region is CASSPWGGRTDTQYF. The CDR3 DNA follows: TGTGCCAGCAGCCCGTGGGGAGGCCGCACAGATACGCAGTATTTT. Full variable domain (outside the CDR3, taken from reference TRBV11-3 and TRBJ2-3): EAGVVQSPRYKIIEKKQPVAFWCNPISGHNTLYWYLQNLGQGPELLIRYENEEAVDDSQLPKDRFSAERLKGVDSTLKIQPAELGDSAVYLCASSPWGGRTDTQYFGPGTRLTVL.

The chain uses TRBV2 and TRBJ1-5; a possible D gene is TRBD1 (6 bases). The V end was cut by 5 bases, the J end by 4 bases, with 12 bases between. The CDR3 contains 14 residues. Germline values: CDR1 SNHLY, CDR2 FYNNEI. The CDR3 spells CASSPDSRNQPQHF. CDR3 DNA sequence: TGTGCCAGCAGTCCGGACAGCCGAAATCAGCCCCAGCATTTT.

The chain carries TRBV6-4 and TRBJ2-1; a possible D gene is TRBD2 (7 bases). V shed 4 bases and J shed 6 bases, with 13 bases lying between them. Germline CDR1 and CDR2: MRHNA and SNTAGT. CDR3 length equals 14 residues. This chain's CDR3 is CASSGSGGSNEQFF. In nucleotides, the CDR3 is TGTGCCAGCAGTGGATCGGGGGGCTCCAATGAGCAGTTCTTC.

The rearrangement uses TRBV2 and TRBJ2-1; the match to TRBD2 covers 15 bases. After removal of 1 base from V and 1 base from J, the junction contained 5 bases not matched to a gene. Germline V lookup: CDR1 SNHLY, CDR2 FYNNEI. This CDR3 is 19 amino acids long. The CDR3 region has the DNA TGTGCCAGCAGTGAAGGGACTAGCGGGGGGGCGCGGTCCTACAATGAGCAGTTCTTC. Its protein product is CASSEGTSGGARSYNEQFF.

The genes are TRBV5-8 and TRBJ1-2; TRBD1 is a possible D gene (5 bases). V gave up 4 bases and J gave up 4 bases, with 11 bases separating them. The length of the CDR3 is 13 residues. CDR1 is SGHTS and CDR2 is YDEGEE in the germline V gene. DNA of the CDR3: TGTGCCAGCAGCCCGAGGACAAGCTATGGCTACACCTTC. Its protein product is CASSPRTSYGYTF. Filled out from reference TRBV5-8 and TRBJ1-2, the complete variable domain reads EAGVTQSPTHLIKTRGQQATLRCSPISGHTSVYWYQQALGLGLQFLLWYDEGEERNRGNFPPRFSGRQFPNYSSELNVNALELEDSALYLCASSPRTSYGYTFGSGTRLTVV.

The chain is built from TRBV24-1 and TRBJ1-3; TRBD1 aligns across 7 bases. The germline gives CDR1 KGHDR, CDR2 SFDVKD. The V and J ends lost 0 bases and 3 bases, in that order; junction bases with no gene match: 4. The CDR3 runs 16 residues. This CDR3 is CATSDLRQGDGNTIYF. CDR3 bases: TGTGCCACCAGTGATTTGCGACAGGGAGATGGAAACACCATATATTTT.

The chain uses TRBV5-1 and TRBJ1-2; 7 bases are shared with TRBD1. The CDR3 loop spans 15 amino acids. The germline V gene encodes CDR1 SGHRS and CDR2 YFSETQ. With 4 bases clipped from V and 2 bases from J, the junction kept 8 bases outside the gene matches. CDR3 nucleotide sequence: TGCGCCAGCAGCCCGTCCATACAGGGGAACTATGGCTACACCTTC. Its translation is CASSPSIQGNYGYTF.

The J gene is TRBJ1-2, the V gene TRBV7-9; D unresolved. CDR1 SEHNR and CDR2 FQNEAQ come from the germline V gene (reference sequence). The CDR3 is made up of 14 amino acids. Trimming took off 1 base at V and 4 bases at J, with 10 bases between the two ends. The CDR3 DNA reads as TGTGCCAGCAGCTTAGAATGGCGGGCCTATGGCTACACCTTC. Amino acids: CASSLEWRAYGYTF.

V gene TRBV6-1 combines with J gene TRBJ2-7, with D unclear. Germline V gene sequence: CDR1 MNHNS, CDR2 SASEGT. This CDR3 is built from 16 residues. Trimming cost V 0 bases and J 0 bases, with 12 bases left between them. The CDR3 nucleotides are TGTGCCAGCAGTGAAGCTGCCGGGTACACCTCCTACGAGCAGTACTTC. Translation gives CASSEAAGYTSYEQYF.

The chain is built from TRBV4-1 and TRBJ2-1; D might be TRBD1 (5 bases). In germline, CDR1 is MGHRA, CDR2 YSYEKL. Trimming pared 0 bases from V and 5 bases from J, leaving 8 bases between. This CDR3 has 14 amino acids. CDR3 residues: CASSQEGPNNEQFF. The CDR3 DNA is TGCGCCAGCAGCCAAGAGGGGCCAAACAATGAGCAGTTCTTC.

V is TRBV18 and J is TRBJ1-2; D unclear. This CDR3 comprises 13 residues. The germline V gene encodes CDR1 KGHSH and CDR2 LQKENI. V was pared by 3 bases and J by 4 bases, with 9 bases between. In DNA, the CDR3 is TGTGCCAGCTCACCGTCAGCGCTCTATGGCTACACCTTC. This translates into CASSPSALYGYTF.

The rearrangement joins TRBV5-1 to TRBJ2-2, with 7 bases aligning to TRBD1. The trim removed 4 bases at V and 2 bases at J, leaving 11 bases unmatched. Germline CDR1 reads SGHRS; CDR2 reads YFSETQ. The length of the CDR3 is 17 residues. The CDR3 loop is CASSHYPSGGNTGELFF. The CDR3 coding sequence is TGCGCCAGCAGCCATTACCCCTCAGGGGGTAACACCGGGGAGCTGTTTTTT.

V gene TRBV18 combines with J gene TRBJ1-1; D is unresolved. Germline V gene sequence: CDR1 KGHSH, CDR2 LQKENI. The CDR3 runs 12 residues. Trimming left V 6 bases short and J 4 bases short, with 9 bases between. The CDR3 loop reads CASSEGVTEAFF. DNA of the CDR3: TGTGCCAGCTCGGAAGGAGTCACTGAAGCTTTCTTT.

This chain joins TRBV19 and TRBJ1-2; 7 positions match TRBD1. Germline CDR1 LNHDA, CDR2 SQIVND (reference sequence). The length of the CDR3 is 15 residues. The junction had 7 bases not matched to a gene; V was cut back by 0 bases and J by 6 bases. In DNA form, the CDR3 reads TGTGCCAGTAGTATAGATCTCCTCGGACAGGATGGCTACACCTTC. Protein sequence: CASSIDLLGQDGYTF.

The chain links TRBV29-1 to TRBJ2-4, with 8 bases fitting TRBD2. The CDR3 runs to 14 residues. J was trimmed by 2 bases and V by 6 bases; bases with no gene match: 6. The V gene's germline CDR1 is SQVTM and CDR2 ANQGSEA. The CDR3 sequence: CSVSGGDSKNIQYF. The CDR3 region has the DNA TGCAGCGTGTCGGGGGGGGACTCCAAAAACATTCAGTACTTC.

The CDR3 DNA reads as TGTGCCTGGAGTCTATCAGGGGACGGCTACACCTTC. It specifies CAWSLSGDGYTF. V is TRBV30 and J is TRBJ1-2; possible D gene TRBD1, 6 bases. V was pared by 2 bases and J by 8 bases, with 12 bases between. Germline loops: CDR1 GTSNPN, CDR2 SVGIG (reference sequence). The CDR3 totals 12 residues.

This rearrangement joins TRBV10-2 to TRBJ1-6, with D perhaps TRBD1 (5 bases). Trimming removed 1 base at V and 10 bases at J, with 14 bases between. CDR3 length: 15 residues. Germline V gene lookup returns CDR1 WSHSY and CDR2 SAAADI. CDR3 coding DNA: TGCGCCAGCAGTGAGTGGCAGGGTGGAGGGTCACCCCTCCACTTT. Its protein is CASSEWQGGGSPLHF.

CDR3 protein: CASSAGTGGAEQYF. CDR3 coding DNA: TGTGCCAGCAGTGCCGGGACAGGGGGCGCCGAGCAGTACTTC. The chain links TRBV6-6 to TRBJ2-7; 12 nucleotides align to TRBD1. V shed 5 bases, J shed 6 bases, and the junction held 5 bases outside the gene matches. The CDR3 loop spans 14 amino acids. The germline V gene encodes CDR1 MNHNY and CDR2 SVGAGI (reference sequence).

The J gene is TRBJ1-5, the V gene TRBV28, with TRBD1 identical over 7 bases. This CDR3 spans 15 amino acids. V was pared by 7 bases and J by 3 bases, with 9 bases of the junction left unmatched. Germline assignment: CDR1 MDHEN and CDR2 SYDVKM. The CDR3 is CASTSSGTVNQPQHF. The CDR3 DNA reads TGTGCCAGCACCTCGTCTGGGACAGTCAATCAGCCCCAGCATTTT. Combining the CDR3 with reference TRBV28 and TRBJ1-5 gives the whole variable domain DVKVTQSSRYLVKRTGEKVFLECVQDMDHENMFWYRQDPGLGLRLIYFSYDVKMKEKGDIPEGYSVSREKKERFSLILESASTNQTSMYLCASTSSGTVNQPQHFGDGTRLSIL.